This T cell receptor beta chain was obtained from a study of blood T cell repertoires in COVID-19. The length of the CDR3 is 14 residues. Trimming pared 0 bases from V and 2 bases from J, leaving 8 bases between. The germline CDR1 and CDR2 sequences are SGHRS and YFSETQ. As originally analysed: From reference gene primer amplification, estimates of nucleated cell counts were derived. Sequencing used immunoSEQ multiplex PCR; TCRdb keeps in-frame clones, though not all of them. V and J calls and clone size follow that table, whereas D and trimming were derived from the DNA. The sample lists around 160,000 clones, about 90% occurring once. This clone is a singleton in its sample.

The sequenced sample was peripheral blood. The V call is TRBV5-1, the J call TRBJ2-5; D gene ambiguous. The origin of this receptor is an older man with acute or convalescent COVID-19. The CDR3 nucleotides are TGCGCCAGCAGCTTGGCAGTGAAACAAGAGACCCAGTACTTC. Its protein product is CASSLAVKQETQYF. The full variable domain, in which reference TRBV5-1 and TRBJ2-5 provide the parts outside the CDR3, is KAGVTQTPRYLIKTRGQQVTLSCSPISGHRSVSWYQQTPGQGLQFLFEYFSETQRNKGNFPGRFSGRQFSNSRSEMNVSTLELGDSALYLCASSLAVKQETQYFGPGTRLLVL.